The subject of this entry is one T cell receptor beta chain. Its target is unknown. The sample originates from a study of cytomegalovirus exposure and HLA in healthy donors. Study-wide results and limits: TCR beta sequences reportedly predicted most subjects' HLA-A and HLA-B alleles accurately. Other equally common chains were less clonally expanded than HLA-associated TCR beta chains, a later analysis showed.

PCR used 60 Vbeta primers and 13 Jbeta primers. The data were produced by immunoSEQ multiplex PCR, yet TCRdb's version contains in-frame clones alone and is incomplete. The data contain approximately 190,000 clones, roughly 80% of them singletons. The sample comprised PBMCs. The sequence derives from a woman aged 30 to 39 in good health and CMV-seropositive.

CDR3 amino acids: CSVATTGFTNYGYTF. For the CDR3, the DNA is TGCAGCGTTGCCACCACAGGCTTCACTAACTATGGCTACACCTTC. The chain is built from TRBV29-1 and TRBJ1-2, with D perhaps TRBD1 (5 bases). Trimming shortened V by 4 bases and J by 0 bases, and 15 bases separated the two germline ends. In germline, CDR1 is SQVTM, CDR2 ANQGSEA. There are 15 residues in the CDR3. The full variable domain, completed using reference TRBV29-1 and TRBJ1-2, is SAVISQKPSRDICQRGTSLTIQCQVDSQVTMMFWYRQQPGQSLTLIATANQGSEATYESGFVIDKFPISRPNLTFSTLTVSNMSPEDSSIYLCSVATTGFTNYGYTFGSGTRLTVV.